The 29 T cell receptor beta chains reported below all come from one sample, sequenced in a study of post-analysis software for immune sequencing data. Sequencing libraries made from TCR beta cDNA carried unique molecular identifiers. TCRdb used MiXCR to reprocess the PCR reads, holding one entry per CDR3 protein. This repertoire shows about 820,000 distinct CDR3 sequences, approximately 53% found once; its top ten account for over 4%. These TCRs' antigens remain unknown. Study conclusions and caveats: Patients used several TRBV segments, including TRBV5-6, TRBV5-1 and TRBV20-1, more often than controls.

Material for sequencing was blood. Receptors were obtained from a girl between 10 and 17 years old with multiple sclerosis.

The chain carries TRBV20-1 and TRBJ2-5, with a possible D match to TRBD2 (7 bases). CDR1 is DFQATT, CDR2 SNEGSKA, per germline (reference sequence). V was trimmed by 3 bases and J by 11 bases, leaving 19 bases between them. The length of the CDR3 is 13 residues. The DNA for the CDR3 is TGCAGTGCTAGCCGAGGGGGGGCGAGGGAGCAGTACTTC. This codes for CSASRGGAREQYF.

The table lists this clonotype with a few counts. The chain uses TRBV12-3 or TRBV12-4 and TRBJ2-5, with TRBD1 as a possible D gene (5 bases). The V end lost 2 bases, the J end lost 6 bases, and 13 bases lay between the germline ends. The CDR3 totals 14 residues. CDR3 in DNA: TGTGCCAGCAGTTTACGTGGGAAGGGGCAGACCCAGTACTTC. Encoded protein: CASSLRGKGQTQYF.

The chain is built from TRBV5-1 and TRBJ2-1; 7 positions agree with TRBD2. Per germline, CDR1 SGHRS and CDR2 YFSETQ. CDR3 length: 16 amino acids. The junction had 11 bases not matched to a gene; V was cut back by 4 bases and J by 4 bases. The CDR3 nucleotides are TGCGCCAGCAGCGCATGGGAGGGGCGGGCTTACAATGAGCAGTTCTTC. This sequence encodes CASSAWEGRAYNEQFF.

The rearrangement joins TRBV7-2 to TRBJ2-5; 9 nucleotides line up with TRBD1. The J call may be faulty, since TRBJ2-7 better matches the DNA end. This CDR3 contains 16 residues. The germline V gene has CDR1 SGHTA and CDR2 FQGNSA. CDR3 DNA: TGTGCCAGCAGCCACCCCCCAGGACAGGGGTTTTACGAGCAGTACTTC. Residues: CASSHPPGQGFYEQYF.

The J gene is TRBJ1-4, the V gene TRBV12-3 or TRBV12-4, with D tentatively TRBD1 (5 bases). The CDR3 totals 13 residues. Trimming pared 10 bases from V and 0 bases from J, leaving 9 bases between. In DNA form, the CDR3 reads TGTGCCACCTGGGGGGCAACTAATGAAAAACTGTTTTTT. Translation gives CATWGATNEKLFF.

This clonotype was seen a few times. The chain links TRBV7-9 to TRBJ2-7; D gene uncertain. The CDR3 totals 11 residues. Between the trimmed V and J ends, which lost 7 bases and 0 bases, there was a span of 4 bases. The germline V gene has CDR1 SEHNR and CDR2 FQNEAQ (reference sequence). The CDR3 nucleotides are TGTGCCAGCACGAGCTCCTACGAGCAGTACTTC. This encodes CASTSSYEQYF.

This chain uses TRBV12-3 or TRBV12-4 with TRBJ2-3; 7 bases agree with TRBD2. V was pared by 10 bases and J by 4 bases, with 11 bases of the junction left unmatched. The CDR3 contains 14 residues. The chain's CDR3 is CATQTQRDSDTQYF. The CDR3 coding sequence is TGTGCCACCCAGACCCAGCGGGATTCAGATACGCAGTATTTT.

The chain combines TRBV5-1 with TRBJ2-7; D gene ambiguous. CDR1 SGHRS and CDR2 YFSETQ come from the germline V gene. Trimming stripped 2 bases from V and 2 bases from J, with 17 bases between. The CDR3 is 16 amino acids. Here the CDR3 DNA reads TGCGCCAGCAGCTTAAGACGGCCTGAACCCCCCTACGAGCAGTACTTC. Its protein is CASSLRRPEPPYEQYF.

The chain is built from TRBV6-6 and TRBJ1-1; no clear D gene. The V and J ends lost 4 bases and 2 bases respectively, with 14 bases between them. The length of the CDR3 is 15 residues. Per germline, CDR1 MNHNY and CDR2 SVGAGI (reference sequence). DNA of the CDR3: TGTGCCAGCAGTTGGGAACCCCGGGGAAACACTGAAGCTTTCTTT. Amino acid sequence: CASSWEPRGNTEAFF.

The chain employs TRBV18 and TRBJ2-4; 8 bases fit TRBD1. The J call may be in error: the DNA end matches TRBJ2-7 better. This CDR3 comprises 15 residues. Per germline, CDR1 KGHSH and CDR2 LQKENI. The CDR3 here is CASSPLGQGSYEQYF. The CDR3 DNA reads as TGTGCCAGCTCACCACTAGGACAGGGATCCTACGAGCAGTACTTC.

The chain combines TRBV5-1 with TRBJ2-1; 7 nucleotides align to TRBD1. V was pared by 2 bases and J by 5 bases, with 7 bases of the junction left unmatched. From germline, CDR1 is SGHRS and CDR2 YFSETQ. This CDR3 contains 15 residues. Written as DNA, the CDR3 is TGCGCCAGCAGCTTTAATGGCAGGGGGAACAATGAGCAGTTCTTC. It codes for CASSFNGRGNNEQFF.

CDR3 amino acids: CASSTTEMNTEAFF. The DNA for the CDR3 is TGTGCCAGCAGCACTACAGAAATGAACACTGAAGCTTTCTTT. The chain joins TRBV7-2 to TRBJ1-1; D remains unclear. The CDR3 has 14 amino acids. Per germline, CDR1 SGHTA and CDR2 FQGNSA. Trimming stripped 5 bases from V and 0 bases from J, with 10 bases between.

J is TRBJ2-3 and V is TRBV9, with 8 bases aligning to TRBD2. The J segment lost 7 bases and the V segment lost 0 bases, leaving 13 bases of the junction unmatched. The CDR3 spans 17 residues. The germline V gene has CDR1 SGDLS and CDR2 YYNGEE. This CDR3 is CASSVDVRGGLPNTQYF. Here the CDR3 DNA reads TGTGCCAGCAGCGTAGATGTACGGGGGGGACTCCCGAATACGCAGTATTTT. Complete variable domain (other parts from reference TRBV9 and TRBJ2-3): DSGVTQTPKHLITATGQRVTLRCSPRSGDLSVYWYQQSLDQGLQFLIQYYNGEERAKGNILERFSAQQFPDLHSELNLSSLELGDSALYFCASSVDVRGGLPNTQYFGPGTRLTVL.

This rearrangement joins TRBV5-1 to TRBJ2-5; the D gene is possibly TRBD1 (6 bases). CDR1 and CDR2 (germline): SGHRS, YFSETQ. V shed 2 bases and J shed 11 bases, with 13 bases lying between them. There are 12 residues in the CDR3. The CDR3 DNA reads as TGCGCCAGCAGCTTCCCCACAGGGAAGCAGTACTTC. This codes for CASSFPTGKQYF. Looking up the rest from reference TRBV5-1 and TRBJ2-5 gives the full variable domain: KAGVTQTPRYLIKTRGQQVTLSCSPISGHRSVSWYQQTPGQGLQFLFEYFSETQRNKGNFPGRFSGRQFSNSRSEMNVSTLELGDSALYLCASSFPTGKQYFGPGTRLLVL.

The rearrangement uses TRBV20-1 and TRBJ2-5, with no clear D. The CDR3 runs to 13 residues. Germline V gene data show CDR1 as DFQATT and CDR2 as SNEGSKA (reference sequence). The V end lost 6 bases, the J end lost 3 bases, and 14 bases lay between the germline ends. CDR3 in amino acids: CSASADWEETQYF. The CDR3 DNA sequence: TGCAGTGCCTCAGCAGACTGGGAAGAGACCCAGTACTTC.

The rearrangement links TRBV4-1 to TRBJ1-2; D possibly corresponds to TRBD1 (6 bases). The V gene's germline CDR1 is MGHRA and CDR2 YSYEKL. V was pared by 0 bases and J by 5 bases, with 16 bases between. CDR3 length: 16 amino acids. The CDR3 reads CASSQDPPGARYGYTF. In DNA, the CDR3 is TGCGCCAGCAGCCAAGATCCTCCGGGGGCCAGGTATGGCTACACCTTC.

V gene TRBV20-1 combines with J gene TRBJ2-7, with no clear D. The CDR3 totals 17 residues. Trimming pared 1 base from V and 3 bases from J, leaving 22 bases between. CDR1 and CDR2 from the germline V gene are DFQATT and SNEGSKA (reference sequence). DNA of the CDR3: TGCAGTGCTAGAGGCTCCTCGGTAACCCGTGGTGGCTACGAGCAGTACTTC. It specifies CSARGSSVTRGGYEQYF.

With respect to this clonotype: In this CDR3 the conserved last residue, phenylalanine or tryptophan, is missing, so a read error is likely. The chain joins TRBV6-5 to TRBJ1-5, with unresolved D. Between the trimmed V and J ends, which lost 6 bases and 6 bases, there was a span of 18 bases. This CDR3 comprises 15 residues. Germline loops: CDR1 MNHEY, CDR2 SVGAGI. The CDR3 loop reads CASSPGKGVGQPQHC. The CDR3 nucleotides read TGTGCCAGCAGCCCCGGGAAGGGTGTTGGTCAGCCCCAGCATTGT.

Only a few counts were recorded for this clonotype. The chain employs TRBV20-1 and TRBJ2-7, with a possible D match to TRBD2 (5 bases). This CDR3 region has 13 residues. Germline CDR1 and CDR2: DFQATT and SNEGSKA (reference sequence). V gave up 6 bases and J gave up 2 bases, with 14 bases separating them. DNA for the CDR3: TGCAGTGCCCCGGGGTGGGCGACCTACGAGCAGTACTTC. It specifies CSAPGWATYEQYF.

The chain has TRBV9 and TRBJ1-6; possibly TRBD1 for D (5 bases). V was pared by 3 bases and J by 5 bases, with 12 bases between. Germline V gene sequence: CDR1 SGDLS, CDR2 YYNGEE. The CDR3 extends over 15 amino acids. CDR3 protein: CASSAGDRDNSPLHF. Written as DNA, the CDR3 is TGTGCCAGCAGCGCTGGGGACCGTGATAATTCACCCCTCCACTTT.

This rearrangement joins TRBV14 to TRBJ2-1; D remains ambiguous. This CDR3 is 15 amino acids long. CDR1 is SGHDN and CDR2 is FVKESK in the germline V gene. The V end was cut by 4 bases, the J end by 0 bases, with 10 bases between. DNA of the CDR3: TGTGCCAGCAGCCCTGACTTCAGCTCCTACAATGAGCAGTTCTTC. The encoded protein is CASSPDFSSYNEQFF.

The rearrangement links TRBV7-3 to TRBJ2-7; 8 bases agree with TRBD1. From germline, CDR1 is SGHTA and CDR2 FQGTGA. The CDR3 is 15 residues long. After removal of 0 bases from V and 4 bases from J, the junction contained 5 bases not matched to a gene. This CDR3 reads CASSLTSTGGYEQYF. For the CDR3, the DNA is TGTGCCAGCAGCTTAACGTCCACAGGGGGATACGAGCAGTACTTC.

The V call is TRBV20-1, the J call TRBJ1-2; maybe TRBD1 (5 bases). Germline CDR1 is DFQATT and CDR2 is SNEGSKA (reference sequence). V shed 2 bases and J shed 10 bases, with 8 bases lying between them. This CDR3 region has 10 residues. CDR3 loop: CSARWGNYTF. The DNA of the CDR3 is TGCAGTGCTAGATGGGGGAACTACACCTTC.

V is TRBV27 and J is TRBJ2-1; TRBD1 aligns across 10 bases. With the DNA end fitting TRBJ2-7 better, the J assignment may be wrong. CDR3 length equals 15 residues. Germline V gene data show CDR1 as MNHEY and CDR2 as SMNVEV (reference sequence). Written as DNA, the CDR3 is TGTGCCAGCAGTGGACAGGGGGGAATTTCCTACGAGCAGTACTTC. It codes for CASSGQGGISYEQYF.

The chain recombines TRBV20-1 with TRBJ2-1; unclear D gene. Between the trimmed V and J ends, which lost 4 bases and 1 base, there was a span of 11 bases. Per the germline V gene, CDR1 is DFQATT and CDR2 is SNEGSKA (reference sequence). The CDR3 has 14 amino acids. In DNA form, the CDR3 reads TGCAGTGCTAACGGGCCGAGATCCTACAATGAGCAGTTCTTC. This sequence encodes CSANGPRSYNEQFF.

A few counts support this clonotype. The V gene is TRBV5-1, the J gene TRBJ2-3; D possibly corresponds to TRBD1 (5 bases). The CDR3 is made up of 14 amino acids. The V and J ends lost 4 bases and 6 bases respectively, with 15 bases between them. Germline-derived CDR1 and CDR2 are SGHRS and YFSETQ. The CDR3, as DNA: TGCGCCAGCAGCCCGGCGGATGCAGGGGATACGCAGTATTTT. Translation: CASSPADAGDTQYF.

The J gene is TRBJ2-7, the V gene TRBV12-3 or TRBV12-4, with D uncertain. The length of the CDR3 is 12 residues. Trimming took 5 bases from V and 5 from J, leaving 10 bases between them. CDR3 nucleotide sequence: TGTGCCAGCAGTCTTAATCGGAACGAGCAGTACTTC. It is translated as CASSLNRNEQYF.

This clonotype has only a few counts. The J gene is TRBJ2-1, the V gene TRBV6-1, with D possibly being TRBD1 (5 bases). This CDR3 is built from 13 residues. The germline V gene has CDR1 MNHNS and CDR2 SASEGT. V was clipped by 6 bases and J by 6 bases, with 12 bases between them. CDR3 DNA: TGTGCCAGCAGGGAGAGACAGATCAATGAGCAGTTCTTC. The encoded protein is CASRERQINEQFF.

The V call is TRBV7-3, the J call TRBJ2-1, with 11 bases matching TRBD2. J was trimmed by 7 bases and V by 1 base; bases with no gene match: 3. Germline V CDR1 and CDR2: SGHTA, FQGTGA. CDR3 size: 15 residues. The CDR3 nucleotides read TGTGCCAGCAGCTTAATAGCGGGAGGGCCAAATGAGCAGTTCTTC. This sequence encodes CASSLIAGGPNEQFF.